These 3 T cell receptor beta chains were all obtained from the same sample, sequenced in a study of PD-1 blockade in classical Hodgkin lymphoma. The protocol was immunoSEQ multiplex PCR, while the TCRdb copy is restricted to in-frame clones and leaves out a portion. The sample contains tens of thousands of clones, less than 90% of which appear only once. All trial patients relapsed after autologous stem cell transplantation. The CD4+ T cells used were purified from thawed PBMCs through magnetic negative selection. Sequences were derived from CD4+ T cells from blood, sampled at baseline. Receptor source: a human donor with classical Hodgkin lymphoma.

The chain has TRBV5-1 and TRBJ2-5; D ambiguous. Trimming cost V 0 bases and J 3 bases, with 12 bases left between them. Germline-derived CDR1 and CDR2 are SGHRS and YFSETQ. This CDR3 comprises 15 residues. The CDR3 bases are TGCGCCAGCAGCTTGGGTTCGGCGGAAGAAGAGACCCAGTACTTC. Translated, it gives CASSLGSAEEETQYF.

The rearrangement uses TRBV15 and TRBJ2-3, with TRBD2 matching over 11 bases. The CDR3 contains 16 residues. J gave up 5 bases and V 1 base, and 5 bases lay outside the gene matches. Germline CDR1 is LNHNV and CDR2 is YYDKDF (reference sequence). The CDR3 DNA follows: TGTGCCACCAGCAGAGGGGTTAGCGGGAGGGGAGATACGCAGTATTTT. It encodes CATSRGVSGRGDTQYF.

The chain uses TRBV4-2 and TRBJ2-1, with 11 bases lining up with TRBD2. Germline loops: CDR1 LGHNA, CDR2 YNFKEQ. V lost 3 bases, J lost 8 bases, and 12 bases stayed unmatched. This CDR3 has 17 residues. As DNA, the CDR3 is TGTGCCAGCAGCCATCAAACTAGCGGGAGTGTTGGGTATGAGCAGTTCTTC. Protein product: CASSHQTSGSVGYEQFF.